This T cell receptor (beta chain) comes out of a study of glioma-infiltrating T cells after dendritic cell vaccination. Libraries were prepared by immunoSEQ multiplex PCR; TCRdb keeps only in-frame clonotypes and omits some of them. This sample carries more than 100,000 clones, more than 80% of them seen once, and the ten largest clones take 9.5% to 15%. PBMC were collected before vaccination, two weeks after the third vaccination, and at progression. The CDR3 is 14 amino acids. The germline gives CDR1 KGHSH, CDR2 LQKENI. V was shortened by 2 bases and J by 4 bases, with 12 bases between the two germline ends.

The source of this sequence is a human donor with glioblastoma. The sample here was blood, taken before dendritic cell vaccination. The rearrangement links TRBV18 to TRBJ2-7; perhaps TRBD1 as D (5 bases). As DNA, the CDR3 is TGTGCCAGCTCACCAGTACAGGACGGGTACGAGCAGTACTTC. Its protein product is CASSPVQDGYEQYF.